The T cell receptor (beta chain) described here comes from a study of blood T cell repertoires in COVID-19. Study-level information: Samples came from the United States, Italy and Spain, spanning acute and convalescent COVID-19. In each case, the material was cDNA or gDNA derived from T cells, B-cell-depleted T cells, or PBMCs.

Authors' methods: Reference gene primer amplification gave nucleated cell count estimates. TCRdb's table, derived via immunoSEQ multiplex PCR, lists solely in-frame clones and lacks some. The DNA was the basis for D and trimming; V, J and clone size are from that table. The profile shows around 100,000 clones, 90% to 95% of them singletons. In germline, CDR1 is LNHDA, CDR2 SQIVND (reference sequence). Losses at the gene ends were 5 bases for V and 8 bases for J; bases not matched to a gene: 14. This CDR3 is built from 15 residues. This receptor was identified in a man between 60 and 75 years old with acute or convalescent COVID-19. The chain employs TRBV19 and TRBJ1-2; TRBD1 matches 7 bases. Sequenced sample: peripheral blood. Written as DNA, the CDR3 is TGTGCCAGTAGTTTCCAAAAGGGGGCTCCTGACGGCTACACCTTC. Its translation: CASSFQKGAPDGYTF.